The sequence of this TCR beta chain was determined in a study of OX40 agonist ivuxolimab in advanced cancers. At the level of the study: Treatment received earlier with anti-PD-1, anti-PD-L1 or anti-CTLA-4 agents was allowed, and under 50% had some.

Autoimmune disease history or systemic immunosuppression disqualified patients. The study sampled blood at baseline, cycle 4 day 1, and cycle 7 day 1. The germline V and J ends were trimmed by 6 bases and 0 bases, with 15 bases remaining between them. The germline CDR1 and CDR2 sequences are SGHKS and YYEKEE (reference sequence). This CDR3 contains 15 residues. Generated by immunoSEQ multiplex PCR, the TCRdb table keeps only in-frame clones and is missing some. This sample carries roughly 70,000 clones, 86% of them seen once, and the ten largest clones take under 0.75%. The study, taken as a whole, reports: Expanded clones tended on average to be more numerous among CD8+ T cells than CD4+.

A single count supports this clone. Its matching antigen is unknown. Specimen: CD4+ or CD8+ T cells sorted from blood, collected in a trial of the OX40 agonist ivuxolimab. V and J are TRBV5-5 and TRBJ1-2; no clear D. The receptor's source is an adult with an advanced solid tumor such as melanoma, head and neck, liver or kidney cancer. The DNA for the CDR3 is TGTGCCAGCATCCCCGCCCAGGTCACTAACTATGGCTACACCTTC. This encodes CASIPAQVTNYGYTF.